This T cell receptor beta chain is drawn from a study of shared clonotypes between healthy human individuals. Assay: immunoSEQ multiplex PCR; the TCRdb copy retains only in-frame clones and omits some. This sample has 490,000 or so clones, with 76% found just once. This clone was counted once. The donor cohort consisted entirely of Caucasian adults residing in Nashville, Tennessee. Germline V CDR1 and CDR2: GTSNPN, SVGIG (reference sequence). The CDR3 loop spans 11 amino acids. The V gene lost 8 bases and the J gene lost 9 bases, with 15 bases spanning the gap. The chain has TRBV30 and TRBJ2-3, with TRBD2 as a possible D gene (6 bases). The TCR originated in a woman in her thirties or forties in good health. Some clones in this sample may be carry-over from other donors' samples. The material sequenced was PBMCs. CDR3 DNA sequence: TGTGCCAGCTTCAGAGGAGGGACGCAGTATTTT. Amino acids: CASFRGGTQYF.